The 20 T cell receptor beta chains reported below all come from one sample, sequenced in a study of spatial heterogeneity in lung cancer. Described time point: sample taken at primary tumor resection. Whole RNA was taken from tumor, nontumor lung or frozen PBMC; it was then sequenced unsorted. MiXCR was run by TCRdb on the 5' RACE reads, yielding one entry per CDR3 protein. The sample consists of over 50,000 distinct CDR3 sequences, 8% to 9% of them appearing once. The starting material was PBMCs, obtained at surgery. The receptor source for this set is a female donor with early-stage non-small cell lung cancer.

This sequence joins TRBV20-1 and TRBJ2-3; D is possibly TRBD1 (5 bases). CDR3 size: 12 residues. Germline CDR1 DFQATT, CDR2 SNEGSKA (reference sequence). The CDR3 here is CRGPVGTDTQYF. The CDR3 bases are TGCAGGGGGCCGGTGGGGACAGATACGCAGTATTTT.

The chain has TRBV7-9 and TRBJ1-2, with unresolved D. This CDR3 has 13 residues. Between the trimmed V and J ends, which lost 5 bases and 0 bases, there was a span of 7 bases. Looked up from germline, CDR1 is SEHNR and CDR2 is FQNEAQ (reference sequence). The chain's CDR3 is CASSPEANYGYTF. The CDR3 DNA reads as TGTGCCAGCAGCCCCGAAGCTAACTATGGCTACACCTTC.

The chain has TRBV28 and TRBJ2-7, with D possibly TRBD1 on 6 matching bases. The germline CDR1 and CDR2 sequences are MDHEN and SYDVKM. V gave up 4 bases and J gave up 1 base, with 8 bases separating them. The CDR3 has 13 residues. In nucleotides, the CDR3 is TGTGCCAGCAGTTCGGGACAATCCTACGAGCAGTACTTC. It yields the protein CASSSGQSYEQYF.

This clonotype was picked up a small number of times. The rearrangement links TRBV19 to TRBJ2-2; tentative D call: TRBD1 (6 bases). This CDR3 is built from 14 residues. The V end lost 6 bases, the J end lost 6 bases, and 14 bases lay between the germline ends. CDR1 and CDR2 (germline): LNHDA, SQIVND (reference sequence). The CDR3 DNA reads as TGTGCCAGTAGCCGGACAGCCAACTCCGGGGAGCTGTTTTTT. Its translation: CASSRTANSGELFF.

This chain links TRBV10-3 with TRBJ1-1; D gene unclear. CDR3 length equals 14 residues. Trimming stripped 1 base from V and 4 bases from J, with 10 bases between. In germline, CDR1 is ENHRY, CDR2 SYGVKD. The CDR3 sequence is CAISEYDLVTEAFF. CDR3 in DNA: TGTGCCATCAGTGAGTACGACCTAGTCACTGAAGCTTTCTTT.

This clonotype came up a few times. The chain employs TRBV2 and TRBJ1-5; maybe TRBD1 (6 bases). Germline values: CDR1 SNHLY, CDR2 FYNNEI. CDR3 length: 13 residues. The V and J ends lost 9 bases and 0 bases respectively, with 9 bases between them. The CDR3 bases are TGTGCCAGTACAGGGAATAGCAATCAGCCCCAGCATTTT. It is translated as CASTGNSNQPQHF.

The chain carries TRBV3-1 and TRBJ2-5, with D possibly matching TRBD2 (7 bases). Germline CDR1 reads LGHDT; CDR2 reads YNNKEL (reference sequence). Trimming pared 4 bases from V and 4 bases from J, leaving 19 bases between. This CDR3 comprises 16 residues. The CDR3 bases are TGTGCCAGCAGCCCAACTGCGGGGGCTGGAGGAGAGACCCAGTACTTC. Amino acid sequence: CASSPTAGAGGETQYF.

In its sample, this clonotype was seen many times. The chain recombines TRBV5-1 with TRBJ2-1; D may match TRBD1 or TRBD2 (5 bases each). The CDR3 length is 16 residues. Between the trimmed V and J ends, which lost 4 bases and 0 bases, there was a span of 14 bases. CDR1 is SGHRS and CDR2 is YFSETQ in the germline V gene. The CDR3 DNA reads TGCGCCAGCAGCCTGGGAGCAGGGAGCTCCTACAATGAGCAGTTCTTC. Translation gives CASSLGAGSSYNEQFF.

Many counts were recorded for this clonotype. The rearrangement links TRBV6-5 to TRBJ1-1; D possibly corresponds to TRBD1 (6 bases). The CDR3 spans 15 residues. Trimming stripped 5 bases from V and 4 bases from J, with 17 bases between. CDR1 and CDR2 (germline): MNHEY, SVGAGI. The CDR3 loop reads CASSLTGLVSTEAFF. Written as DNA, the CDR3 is TGTGCCAGCAGTCTAACAGGGTTAGTGAGCACTGAAGCTTTCTTT.

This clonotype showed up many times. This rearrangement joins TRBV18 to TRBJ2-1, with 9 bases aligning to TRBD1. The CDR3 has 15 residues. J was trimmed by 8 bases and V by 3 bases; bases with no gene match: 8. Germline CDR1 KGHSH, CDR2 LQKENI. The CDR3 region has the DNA TGTGCCAGCTCACCTCCAAGGACAGGGGAGGATGAGCAGTTCTTC. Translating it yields CASSPPRTGEDEQFF.

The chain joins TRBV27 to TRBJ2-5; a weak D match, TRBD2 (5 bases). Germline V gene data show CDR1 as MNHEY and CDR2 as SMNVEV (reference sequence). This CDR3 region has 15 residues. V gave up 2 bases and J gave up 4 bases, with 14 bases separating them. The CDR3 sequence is CASSLEGLQSETQYF. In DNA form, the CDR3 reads TGTGCCAGCAGTTTAGAGGGCCTTCAATCAGAGACCCAGTACTTC.

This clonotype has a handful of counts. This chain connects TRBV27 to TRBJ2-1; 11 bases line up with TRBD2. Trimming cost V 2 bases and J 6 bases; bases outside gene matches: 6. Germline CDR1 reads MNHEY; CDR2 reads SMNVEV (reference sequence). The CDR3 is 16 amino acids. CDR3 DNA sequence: TGTGCCAGCAGTTTACTAGGACTAGCGGGCCCCAATGAGCAGTTCTTC. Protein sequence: CASSLLGLAGPNEQFF.

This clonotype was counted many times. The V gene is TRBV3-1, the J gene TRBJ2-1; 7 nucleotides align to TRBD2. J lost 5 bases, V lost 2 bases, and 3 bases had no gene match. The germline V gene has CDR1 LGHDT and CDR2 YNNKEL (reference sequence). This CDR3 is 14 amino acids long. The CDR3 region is CASSQRGENNEQFF. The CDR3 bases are TGTGCCAGCAGCCAACGGGGGGAGAACAATGAGCAGTTCTTC.

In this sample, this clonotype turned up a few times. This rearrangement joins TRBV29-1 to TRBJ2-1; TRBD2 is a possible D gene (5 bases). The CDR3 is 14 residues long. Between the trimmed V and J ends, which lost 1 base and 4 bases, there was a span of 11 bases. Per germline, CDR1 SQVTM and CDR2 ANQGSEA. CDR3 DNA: TGCAGCGTTGAAGGGACTCCGGATTACAATGAGCAGTTCTTC. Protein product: CSVEGTPDYNEQFF.

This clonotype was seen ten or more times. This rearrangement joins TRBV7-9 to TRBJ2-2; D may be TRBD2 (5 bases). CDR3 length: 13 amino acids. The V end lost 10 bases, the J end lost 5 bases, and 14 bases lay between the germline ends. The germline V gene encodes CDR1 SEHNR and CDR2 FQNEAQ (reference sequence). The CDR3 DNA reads TGTGCCACCATACCTCCGGGGACCGGGGAGCTGTTTTTT. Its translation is CATIPPGTGELFF.

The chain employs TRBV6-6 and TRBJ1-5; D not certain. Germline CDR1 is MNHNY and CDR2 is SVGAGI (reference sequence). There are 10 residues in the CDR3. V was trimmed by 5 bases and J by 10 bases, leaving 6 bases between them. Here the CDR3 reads CASSPVPQHF. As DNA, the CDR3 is TGTGCCAGCAGTCCTGTTCCCCAGCATTTT.

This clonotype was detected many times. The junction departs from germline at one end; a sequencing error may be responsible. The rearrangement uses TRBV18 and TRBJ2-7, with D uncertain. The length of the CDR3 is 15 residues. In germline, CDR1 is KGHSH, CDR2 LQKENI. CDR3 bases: TGTGCCAGCTCCCCTGGACGGACGGGTTCCTCCGAGCAGTACTTC. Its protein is CASSPGRTGSSEQYF.

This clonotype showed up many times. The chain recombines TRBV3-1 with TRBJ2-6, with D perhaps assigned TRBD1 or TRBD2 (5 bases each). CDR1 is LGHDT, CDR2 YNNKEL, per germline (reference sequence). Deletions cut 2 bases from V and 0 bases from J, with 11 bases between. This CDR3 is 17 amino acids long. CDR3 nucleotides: TGTGCCAGCAGCCAAACGGGGACCCTCTCTGGGGCCAACGTCCTGACTTTC. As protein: CASSQTGTLSGANVLTF.

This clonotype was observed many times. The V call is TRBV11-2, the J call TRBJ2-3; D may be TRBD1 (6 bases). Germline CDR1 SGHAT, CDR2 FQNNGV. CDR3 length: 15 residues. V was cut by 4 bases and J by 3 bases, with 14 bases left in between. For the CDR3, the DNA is TGTGCCAGCAGCTCCGGTACAGGGAAAACAGATACGCAGTATTTT. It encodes CASSSGTGKTDTQYF.

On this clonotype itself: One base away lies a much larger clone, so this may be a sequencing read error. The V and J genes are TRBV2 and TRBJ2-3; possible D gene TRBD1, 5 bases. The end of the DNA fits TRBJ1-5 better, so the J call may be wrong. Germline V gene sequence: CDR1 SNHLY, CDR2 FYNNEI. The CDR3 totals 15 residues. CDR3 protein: CASSRLAGDIDTQHF. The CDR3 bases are TGTGCCAGCAGCAGACTAGCGGGGGATATAGATACGCAGCATTTT.